The present entry profiles one T cell receptor beta chain with its context. The sample belongs to a study of blood T cell repertoires in COVID-19. Study summary: Acute-phase and convalescent COVID-19 samples originated in the United States, Italy and Spain. PBMCs, B-cell-depleted T cells, or T cells provided the cDNA or gDNA that made up the material.

Trimming removed 4 bases at V and 3 bases at J, with 15 bases between. This CDR3 comprises 15 residues. Germline CDR1 LNHNV, CDR2 YYDKDF (reference sequence). Methods used by the authors: Nucleated cell counts were estimated from reference gene primer amplification. Generated by immunoSEQ multiplex PCR, the TCRdb table keeps only in-frame clones and is missing some. That table supplies the V and J calls and clone size; D and trimming were determined from the DNA. The table includes 55,000 to 70,000 clones, around 87% detected once. This rearrangement joins TRBV15 to TRBJ1-1; TRBD1 might be the D (5 bases). This receptor was identified in a woman aged 80 or over with COVID-19, enrolled during active disease. The sequencing input was peripheral blood. The CDR3 sequence is CATSIQKGPDTEAFF. The CDR3 nucleotides read TGTGCCACCAGCATCCAAAAGGGGCCAGACACTGAAGCTTTCTTT.